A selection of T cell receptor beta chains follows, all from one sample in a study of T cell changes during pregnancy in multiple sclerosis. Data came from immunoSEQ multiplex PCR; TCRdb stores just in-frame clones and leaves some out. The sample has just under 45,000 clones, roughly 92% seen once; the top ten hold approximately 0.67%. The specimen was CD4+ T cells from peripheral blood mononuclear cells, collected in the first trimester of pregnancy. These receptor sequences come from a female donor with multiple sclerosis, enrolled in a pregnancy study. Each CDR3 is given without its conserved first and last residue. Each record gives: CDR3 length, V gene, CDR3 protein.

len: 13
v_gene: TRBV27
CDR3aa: ASSRGHPNTGELF

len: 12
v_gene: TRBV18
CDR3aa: ASSPGGPNQPQH

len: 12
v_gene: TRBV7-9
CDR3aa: ASSQKRKDTEAF

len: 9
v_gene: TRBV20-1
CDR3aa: SARLQEEPH

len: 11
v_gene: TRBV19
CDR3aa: ASSRLPDYEQY

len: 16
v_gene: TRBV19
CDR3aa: ASSIPGRGKAGANVLT

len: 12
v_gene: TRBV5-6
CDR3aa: ASSFTQGRREQY

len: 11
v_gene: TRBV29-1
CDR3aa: SVSGRRGNEQF

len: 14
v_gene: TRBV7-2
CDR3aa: ASSPRQNSRNQPQH

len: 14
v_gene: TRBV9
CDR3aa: ASSETPLAGTDTQY

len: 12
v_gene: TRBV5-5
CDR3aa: ASSLTGPFSEQY

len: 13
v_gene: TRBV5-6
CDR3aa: ASSSSDRVLYGYT

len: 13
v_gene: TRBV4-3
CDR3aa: ASSLGTSGINEQF

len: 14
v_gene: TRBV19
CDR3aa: ASSMGAITMNTEAF

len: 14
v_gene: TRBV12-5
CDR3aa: ASGLALAGKVNEQF

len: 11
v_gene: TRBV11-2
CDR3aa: ASSLVERGEQF

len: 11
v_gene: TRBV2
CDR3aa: ASNTGREETQY

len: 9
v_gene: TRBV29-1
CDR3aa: SVSYDYGYT

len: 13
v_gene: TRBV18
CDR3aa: ASSPRVDSNQPQH

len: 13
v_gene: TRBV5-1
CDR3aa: ASSFKAGGWNEQF